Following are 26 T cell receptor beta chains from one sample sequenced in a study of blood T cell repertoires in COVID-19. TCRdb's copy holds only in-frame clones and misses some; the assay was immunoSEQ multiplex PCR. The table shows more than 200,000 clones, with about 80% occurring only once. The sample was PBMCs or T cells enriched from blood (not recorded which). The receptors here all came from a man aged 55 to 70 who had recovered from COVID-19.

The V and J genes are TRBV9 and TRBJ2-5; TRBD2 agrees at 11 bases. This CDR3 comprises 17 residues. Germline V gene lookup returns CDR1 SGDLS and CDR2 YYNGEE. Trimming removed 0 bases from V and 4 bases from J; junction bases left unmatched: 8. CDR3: CASSVGSGGAFGETQYF. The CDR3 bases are TGTGCCAGCAGCGTAGGTAGCGGGGGGGCCTTTGGAGAGACCCAGTACTTC.

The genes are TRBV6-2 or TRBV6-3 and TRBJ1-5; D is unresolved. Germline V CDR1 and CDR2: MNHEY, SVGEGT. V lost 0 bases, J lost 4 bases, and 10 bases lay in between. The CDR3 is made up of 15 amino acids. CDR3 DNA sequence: TGTGCCAGCAGTTACTCGACATCCGTAAATCAGCCCCAGCATTTT. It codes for CASSYSTSVNQPQHF.

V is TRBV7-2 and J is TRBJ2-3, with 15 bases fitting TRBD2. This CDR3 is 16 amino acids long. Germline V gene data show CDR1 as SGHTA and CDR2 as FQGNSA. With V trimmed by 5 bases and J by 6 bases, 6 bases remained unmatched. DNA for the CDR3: TGTGCCAGCAGCCCCAGGACTAGCGGGGGGGTGGATACGCAGTATTTT. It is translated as CASSPRTSGGVDTQYF.

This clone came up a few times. CDR3 nucleotide sequence: TGCGCCAGCAGCCCGACCGGGACAGGGGGCGCCCATGGCTACACCTTC. It is translated as CASSPTGTGGAHGYTF. V and J are TRBV5-1 and TRBJ1-2, with 12 positions matching TRBD1. From germline, CDR1 is SGHRS and CDR2 YFSETQ. Trimming removed 4 bases from V and 6 bases from J; junction bases left unmatched: 10. The CDR3 spans 16 residues.

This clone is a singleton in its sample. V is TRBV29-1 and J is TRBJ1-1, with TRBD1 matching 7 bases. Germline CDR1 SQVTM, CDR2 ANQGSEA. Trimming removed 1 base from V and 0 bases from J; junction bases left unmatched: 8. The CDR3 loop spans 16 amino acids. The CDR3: CSVEGLTGQLNTEAFF. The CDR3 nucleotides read TGCAGCGTTGAAGGTCTTACGGGACAGTTGAACACTGAAGCTTTCTTT. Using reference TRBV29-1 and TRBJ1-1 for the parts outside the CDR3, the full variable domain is SAVISQKPSRDICQRGTSLTIQCQVDSQVTMMFWYRQQPGQSLTLIATANQGSEATYESGFVIDKFPISRPNLTFSTLTVSNMSPEDSSIYLCSVEGLTGQLNTEAFFGQGTRLTVV.

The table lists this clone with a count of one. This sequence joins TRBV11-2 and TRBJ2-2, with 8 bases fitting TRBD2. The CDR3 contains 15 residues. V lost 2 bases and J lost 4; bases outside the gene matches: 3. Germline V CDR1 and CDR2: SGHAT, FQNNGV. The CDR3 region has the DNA TGTGCCAGCAGCTTAACGGGGGGGCGCACCGGGGAGCTGTTTTTT. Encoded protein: CASSLTGGRTGELFF.

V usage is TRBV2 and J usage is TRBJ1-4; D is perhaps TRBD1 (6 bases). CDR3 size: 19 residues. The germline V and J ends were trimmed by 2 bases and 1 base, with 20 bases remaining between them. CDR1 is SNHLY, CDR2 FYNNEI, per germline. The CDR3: CASSEREQGIIGTNEKLFF. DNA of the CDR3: TGTGCCAGCAGTGAAAGGGAACAGGGTATCATCGGAACTAATGAAAAACTGTTTTTT.

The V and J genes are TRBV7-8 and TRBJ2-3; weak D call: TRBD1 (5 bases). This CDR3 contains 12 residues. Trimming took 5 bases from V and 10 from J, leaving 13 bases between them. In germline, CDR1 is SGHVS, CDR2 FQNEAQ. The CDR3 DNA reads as TGTGCCAGCAGCCGACCCGCAGGGTCGCAGTATTTT. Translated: CASSRPAGSQYF.

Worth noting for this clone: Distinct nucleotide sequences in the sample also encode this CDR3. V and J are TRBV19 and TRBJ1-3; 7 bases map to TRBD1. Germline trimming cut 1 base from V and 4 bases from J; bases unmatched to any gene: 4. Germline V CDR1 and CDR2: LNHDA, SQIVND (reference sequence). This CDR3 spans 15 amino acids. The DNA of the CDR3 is TGTGCCAGTAGTATAGCCCCGGGACAGGGAAACACCATATATTTT. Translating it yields CASSIAPGQGNTIYF.

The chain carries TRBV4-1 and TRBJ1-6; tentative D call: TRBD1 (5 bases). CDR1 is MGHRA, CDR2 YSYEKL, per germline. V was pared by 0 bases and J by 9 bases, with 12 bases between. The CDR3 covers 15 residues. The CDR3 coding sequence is TGCGCCAGCAGCCAAGACTCTCAGGGCCGTTCACCCCTCCACTTT. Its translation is CASSQDSQGRSPLHF.

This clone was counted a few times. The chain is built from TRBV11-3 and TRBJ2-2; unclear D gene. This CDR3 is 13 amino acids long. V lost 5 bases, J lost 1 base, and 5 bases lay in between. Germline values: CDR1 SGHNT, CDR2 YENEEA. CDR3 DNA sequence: TGTGCCAGCAGCCCGTGGAACACCGGGGAGCTGTTTTTT. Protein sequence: CASSPWNTGELFF.

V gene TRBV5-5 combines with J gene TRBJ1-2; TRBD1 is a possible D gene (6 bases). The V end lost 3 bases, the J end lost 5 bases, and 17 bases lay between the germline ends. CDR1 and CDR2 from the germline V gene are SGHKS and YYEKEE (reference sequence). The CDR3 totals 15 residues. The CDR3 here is CASSWDETGLYGYTF. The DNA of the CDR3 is TGTGCCAGCAGCTGGGACGAAACAGGGTTGTATGGCTACACCTTC. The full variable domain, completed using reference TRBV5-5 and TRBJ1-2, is DAGVTQSPTHLIKTRGQQVTLRCSPISGHKSVSWYQQVLGQGPQFIFQYYEKEERGRGNFPDRFSARQFPNYSSELNVNALLLGDSALYLCASSWDETGLYGYTFGSGTRLTVV.

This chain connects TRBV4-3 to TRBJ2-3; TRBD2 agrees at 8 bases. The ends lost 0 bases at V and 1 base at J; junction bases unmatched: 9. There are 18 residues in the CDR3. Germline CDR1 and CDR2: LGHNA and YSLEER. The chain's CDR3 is CASSQDGGRGGRTDTQYF. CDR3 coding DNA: TGCGCCAGCAGCCAAGATGGGGGACGGGGGGGCCGCACAGATACGCAGTATTTT.

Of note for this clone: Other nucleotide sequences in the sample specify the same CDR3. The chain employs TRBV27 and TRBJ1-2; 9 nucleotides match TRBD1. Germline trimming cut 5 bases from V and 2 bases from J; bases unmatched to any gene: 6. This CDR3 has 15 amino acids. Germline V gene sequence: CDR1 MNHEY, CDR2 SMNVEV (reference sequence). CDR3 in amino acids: CASSPPGTGNYGYTF. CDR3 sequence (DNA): TGTGCCAGCAGTCCCCCGGGGACAGGGAACTATGGCTACACCTTC.

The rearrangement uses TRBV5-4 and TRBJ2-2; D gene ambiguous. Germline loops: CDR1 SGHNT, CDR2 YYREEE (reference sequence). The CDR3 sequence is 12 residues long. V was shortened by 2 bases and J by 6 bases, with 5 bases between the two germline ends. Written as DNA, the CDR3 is TGTGCCAGCAGCTTTGAGCCCGGGGAGCTGTTTTTT. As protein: CASSFEPGELFF.

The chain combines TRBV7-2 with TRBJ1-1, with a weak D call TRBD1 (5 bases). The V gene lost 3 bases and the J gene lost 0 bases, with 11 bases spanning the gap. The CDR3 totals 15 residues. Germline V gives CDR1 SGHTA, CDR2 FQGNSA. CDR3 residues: CASSLESGMNTEAFF. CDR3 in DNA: TGTGCCAGCAGCTTGGAGTCAGGGATGAACACTGAAGCTTTCTTT.

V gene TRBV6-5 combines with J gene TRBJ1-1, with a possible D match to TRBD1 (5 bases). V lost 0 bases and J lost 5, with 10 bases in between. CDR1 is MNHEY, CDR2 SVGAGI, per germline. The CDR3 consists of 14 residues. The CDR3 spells CASSYSGVKTEAFF. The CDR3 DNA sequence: TGTGCCAGCAGTTACTCAGGGGTTAAGACTGAAGCTTTCTTT.

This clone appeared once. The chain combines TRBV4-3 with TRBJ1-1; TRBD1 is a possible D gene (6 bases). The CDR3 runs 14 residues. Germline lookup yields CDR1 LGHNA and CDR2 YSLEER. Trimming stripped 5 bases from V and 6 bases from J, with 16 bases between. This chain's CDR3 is CASSYDQTGPEAFF. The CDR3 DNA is TGCGCCAGCAGCTATGACCAAACAGGGCCTGAAGCTTTCTTT.

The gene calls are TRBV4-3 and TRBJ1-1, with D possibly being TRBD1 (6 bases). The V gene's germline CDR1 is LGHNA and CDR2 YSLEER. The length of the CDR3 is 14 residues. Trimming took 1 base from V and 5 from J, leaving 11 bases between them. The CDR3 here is CASSQVGGWTEAFF. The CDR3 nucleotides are TGCGCCAGCAGCCAAGTAGGGGGTTGGACTGAAGCTTTCTTT.

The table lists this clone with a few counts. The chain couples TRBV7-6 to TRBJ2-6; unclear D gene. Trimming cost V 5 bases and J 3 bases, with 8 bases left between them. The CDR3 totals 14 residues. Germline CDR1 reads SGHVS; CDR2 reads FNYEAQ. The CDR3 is CASSRRFGANVLTF. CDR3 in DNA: TGTGCCAGCAGCCGCAGGTTTGGGGCCAACGTCCTGACTTTC.

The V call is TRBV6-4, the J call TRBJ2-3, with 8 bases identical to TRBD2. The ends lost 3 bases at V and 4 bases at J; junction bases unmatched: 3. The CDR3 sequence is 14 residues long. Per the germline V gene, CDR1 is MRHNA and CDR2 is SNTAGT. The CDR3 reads CASSDGSGADTQYF. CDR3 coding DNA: TGTGCCAGCAGTGATGGTAGCGGGGCAGATACGCAGTATTTT.

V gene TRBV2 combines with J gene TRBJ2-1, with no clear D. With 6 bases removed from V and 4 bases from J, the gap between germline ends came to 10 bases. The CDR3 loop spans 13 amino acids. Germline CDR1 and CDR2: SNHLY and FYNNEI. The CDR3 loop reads CASSPDIYNEQFF. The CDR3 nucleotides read TGTGCCAGCAGCCCCGACATTTACAATGAGCAGTTCTTC.

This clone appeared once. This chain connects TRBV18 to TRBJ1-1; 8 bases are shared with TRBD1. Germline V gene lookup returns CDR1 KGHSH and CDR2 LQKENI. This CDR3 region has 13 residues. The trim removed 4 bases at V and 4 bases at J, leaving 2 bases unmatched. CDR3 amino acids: CASSLTGGTEAFF. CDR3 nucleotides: TGTGCCAGCTCACTAACAGGGGGCACTGAAGCTTTCTTT.

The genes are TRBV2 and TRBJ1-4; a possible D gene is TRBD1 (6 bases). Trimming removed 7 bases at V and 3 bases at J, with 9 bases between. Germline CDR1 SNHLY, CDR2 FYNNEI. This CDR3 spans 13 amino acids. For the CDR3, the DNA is TGTGCCAGCAAATGGGGGCCTAATGAAAAACTGTTTTTT. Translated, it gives CASKWGPNEKLFF.

Here the CDR3 reads CASSMTGGNTEAFF. For the CDR3, the DNA is TGTGCCAGCAGCATGACAGGAGGGAACACTGAAGCTTTCTTT. The rearrangement joins TRBV7-9 to TRBJ1-1; a weak D match, TRBD1 (6 bases). Germline values: CDR1 SEHNR, CDR2 FQNEAQ (reference sequence). V lost 5 bases to trimming and J lost 1 base, with 11 bases between them. The CDR3 runs 14 residues.

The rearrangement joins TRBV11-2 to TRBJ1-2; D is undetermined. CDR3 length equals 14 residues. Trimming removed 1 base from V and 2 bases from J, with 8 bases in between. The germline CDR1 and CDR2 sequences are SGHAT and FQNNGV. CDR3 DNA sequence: TGTGCCAGCAGCTTAGGCGCCACGAACTATGGCTACACCTTC. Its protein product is CASSLGATNYGYTF.